This is a list of T cell receptor beta chains from one sample in a study of Ad26.COV2.S vaccination and SARS-CoV-2 variants. TCRdb's copy holds only in-frame clones and misses some; the assay was immunoSEQ multiplex PCR. The table shows roughly 450,000 clones, with 75% to 95% occurring only once. This material consisted of peripheral blood, taken in a trial of Ad26.COV2.S vaccine versus placebo. These TCRs come from a person aged 18-65 years who received the Ad26.COV2.S COVID-19 vaccine or a placebo. CDR3s include the opening cysteine and the closing phenylalanine or tryptophan. A D gene is named only where the DNA matches it firmly.

j_call d_call v_call cdr3_nt cdr3_aa
TRBJ2-7 . TRBV10-3 TGTGCCATCAGTGAGTTGGATGATTGGGAGCAGTACTTC CAISELDDWEQYF
TRBJ2-1 TRBD2 TRBV4-3 TGCGCCAGCAGCCGGGGACTAGCGGGAGGGGATGAGCAGTTCTTC CASSRGLAGGDEQFF
TRBJ1-4 TRBD1 TRBV5-6 TGTGCCAGCAGCTTGGTACAGGGGAATGAAAAACTGTTTTTT CASSLVQGNEKLFF
TRBJ1-2 TRBD1 TRBV28 TGTGCCAGCGGAAGCTACAGGGGGCTCGGCTATGGCTACACCTTC CASGSYRGLGYGYTF
TRBJ1-2 TRBD1 TRBV6-4 TGTGCCAGCAGTGACTCGAGTACAGGGGGTATCTATGGCTACACCTTC CASSDSSTGGIYGYTF
TRBJ1-4 . TRBV29-1 TGCAGCGTCGGGGCGGGGGGAGGCGAAAAACTGTTTTTT CSVGAGGGEKLFF
TRBJ2-3 . TRBV30 TGTGCCTGGGATGGCGGCCAAGTCACAGATACGCAGTATTTT CAWDGGQVTDTQYF
TRBJ2-3 . TRBV5-1 TGCGCCAGCAGCCCCACTAGTTTTCTCACAGATACGCAGTATTTT CASSPTSFLTDTQYF
TRBJ1-1 . TRBV30 TGTGCCTGGAGCGCCCTCAGCTCGTCATCGGGAGCTTTCTTT CAWSALSSSSGAFF
TRBJ2-1 . TRBV5-6 TGTGCCAGCAGCTTGGCACCAGCTAGCCGTGAGCAGTTCTTC CASSLAPASREQFF
TRBJ2-3 . TRBV29-1 TGCAGCGTTGCGACAGGCCCAGATACGCAGTATTTT CSVATGPDTQYF
TRBJ2-5 . TRBV3-1/TRBV3-2 TGTGCCAGCAGCCAAACTAGGCAAGAGACCCAGTACTTC CASSQTRQETQYF
TRBJ2-7 . TRBV21-1 TGTGCCAGCAGCAAAAGGGTCAGCAACTCCTACGAGCAGTACTTC CASSKRVSNSYEQYF
TRBJ2-7 TRBD2 TRBV4-3 TGCGCCAGCAGCCAAGATAAGGCGGGAGGTACCTACGAGCAGTACTTC CASSQDKAGGTYEQYF
TRBJ2-4 TRBD1 TRBV19 TGTGCCAGTGACCCACAGGGGCCTGGATCACCCGGCGCCAAAAACATTCAGTACTTC CASDPQGPGSPGAKNIQYF